A single T cell receptor (beta chain) is shown here with its context. The repertoire was sequenced with immunoSEQ multiplex PCR; TCRdb's copy has only in-frame clones and lacks some. The table lists about 120,000 clones, roughly 88% of them singletons. This record belongs to a study of control samples from healthy donors and cancer patients. This CDR3 region has 13 residues. Germline V CDR1 and CDR2: MNHEY, SVGAGI. V lost 7 bases to trimming and J lost 8 bases, with 17 bases between them. The TCR originated in a man between 40 and 49 years old in good health. The sequenced sample consisted of blood. The chain uses TRBV6-5 and TRBJ1-2, with a weak D call TRBD1 (5 bases). The CDR3 coding sequence is TGTGCCAGCACCCACTCGGCAGGGTCGGGCTACACCTTC. It codes for CASTHSAGSGYTF.